The following is a T cell receptor beta chain sequence with its context. The table lists this clone with a count of one. Its recognized antigen is unknown. No base-level quality is on record; no much larger clone is a single base apart. The method behind the library was the immunoSEQ multiplex PCR assay. As stored in TCRdb, this immuneACCESS dataset retains in-frame rearrangements with V and J assigned. A fraction of the clones does not appear; measured against another copy, unresolved V genes explain less than half of the discrepancy, and the remainder lacks a known reason. The sample profile shows some 130,000 clones; 90% of them were found once. The ten largest account for 2% to 2.5% of the sample. This entry is derived from a study of control samples from healthy donors and cancer patients (dated by TCRdb to 2020 to 2021). Germline trimming: 6 bases from V, 2 bases from J; junction bases outside gene matches: 12. Looking up the germline V gene yields CDR1 SQVTM and CDR2 ANQGSEA. CDR3 length: 16 amino acids, cysteine to phenylalanine. The DNA shown is the 48-base CDR3, in frame from base 1.

The receptor comes from a man between 18 and 29 years old in good health. The V and J segments used are TRBV29-1 and TRBJ2-1; 8 of the junction bases match TRBD2. Material for sequencing was blood. The bases are TGCAGCGTGATTATAGCGGGGTTCGACCCCTACAATGAGCAGTTCTTC. Its amino acids are CSVIIAGFDPYNEQFF.